The entry below describes one T cell receptor beta chain. The antigen is unknown. V shed 5 bases and J shed 1 base, with 13 bases lying between them. The CDR3 covers 15 residues. It was with 60 Vbeta and 13 Jbeta primers that the PCR ran. The repertoire was sequenced with immunoSEQ multiplex PCR; TCRdb's copy has only in-frame clones and lacks some. The data contain some 130,000 clones, approximately 82% of them seen just once; the ten biggest clones take up around 2.5%. This sample was included in a study of cytomegalovirus exposure and HLA in healthy donors. Study results and limitations: It was 150 to 200 TCR beta chains that were listed as cytomegalovirus-associated. Other equally common chains were less clonally expanded than HLA-associated TCR beta chains, a later analysis showed. The analysis excluded some indistinguishable V segments, including TRBV6-2 and TRBV6-3.

Sequencing was performed on PBMCs. This clonotype was sampled from a boy between 2 and 10 years old in good health and CMV-seronegative. The chain links TRBV5-3 to TRBJ1-5; TRBD1 might be the D (6 bases). TRBV5-3 is known as an ORF, though its function is uncertain. The CDR3 is CARSRRDMSNQPQHF. CDR3 in DNA: TGTGCCAGAAGTCGAAGGGACATGAGCAATCAGCCCCAGCATTTT.